A selection of T cell receptor beta chains follows, all from one sample in a study of T cell responses to AZD1222 COVID-19 vaccine. The method was immunoSEQ multiplex PCR; TCRdb's version includes in-frame clones alone and lacks a portion of them. The profile covers 55,000 to 60,000 clones, with approximately 85% appearing a single time and approximately 19% taken by the ten largest. Sequencing was performed on peripheral blood, taken on day 0 of MenACWY control vaccination. These receptor sequences come from an adult in good health. CDR3s include the opening cysteine and the closing phenylalanine or tryptophan. Each record gives: V gene, D gene, J gene, clone size, CDR3 DNA, CDR3 protein. A D gene is named only where the DNA matches it firmly. Not all rows give a size; the values are once, few, many and, for expanded clones, a class.

>TRBV3-1/TRBV3-2|.|TRBJ1-5|.
TGTGCCAGCAGCTCCGAACAGGACAGACCCCAGCATTTT
CASSSEQDRPQHF
>TRBV5-1|.|TRBJ2-1|few
TGCGCCAGCAGCTTGATGGGCGCCGATGAGCAGTTCTTC
CASSLMGADEQFF
>TRBV19|.|TRBJ2-7|.
TGTGCCAGTACCAGCGGGTCCCACGAGCAGTACTTC
CASTSGSHEQYF
>TRBV24-1|TRBD2|TRBJ2-2|.
TGTGCCACCCGATCGGGACTAGCGGGAGGAAACACCGGGGAGCTGTTTTTT
CATRSGLAGGNTGELFF
>TRBV6-2/TRBV6-3|.|TRBJ2-5|once
TGTGCCAGCAGCCGGATTCAAGAGACCCAGTACTTC
CASSRIQETQYF
>TRBV28|.|TRBJ2-7|once
TGTGCCAGCAGTTTGGGGGGACCCCTCTACGAGCAGTACTTC
CASSLGGPLYEQYF
>TRBV15|TRBD2|TRBJ2-1|.
TGTGCCACCAGCAGAGAAACCCCTAGCGGGAATAATGAGCAGTTCTTC
CATSRETPSGNNEQFF
>TRBV15|.|TRBJ2-5|.
TGTGCCACCAGCAATAGCCGAAGGGAGACCCAGTACTTC
CATSNSRRETQYF
>TRBV3-1/TRBV3-2|.|TRBJ2-7|.
TGTGCCAGCAGCCAAGAGACGGGAAGGGAGCAGTACTTC
CASSQETGREQYF
>TRBV11-2|TRBD2|TRBJ2-1|.
TGTGCCAGCAGCTCGTCTAGACTAGCCCCTGGATTCTTC
CASSSSRLAPGFF
>TRBV28|TRBD1|TRBJ1-5|.
TGTGCCAGCAGTTTCCGACAGGGAGGGATCGGCAATCAGCCCCAGCATTTT
CASSFRQGGIGNQPQHF
>TRBV28|.|TRBJ2-2|.
TGTGCCAGCAGTTTATCGAACACCGGGGAGCTGTTTTTT
CASSLSNTGELFF
>TRBV30|TRBD2|TRBJ2-3|once
TGTGCCTGGAGGGTCAGCGGGAGCGGCACAGATACGCAGTATTTT
CAWRVSGSGTDTQYF
>TRBV25-1|TRBD1|TRBJ2-5|.
TGTGCCAGCAGTGCCCGGACAGGGGGGAAAGAGACCCAGTACTTC
CASSARTGGKETQYF
>TRBV29-1|.|TRBJ2-7|.
TGCAGCGTTGCAGCCGGAAGCCTACGGGAGCAGTACTTC
CSVAAGSLREQYF
>TRBV19|.|TRBJ1-2|once
TGTGCCAGTAACCTCGGGACCTCCCGGTACACCTTC
CASNLGTSRYTF
>TRBV5-1|TRBD2|TRBJ2-7|.
TGCGCCAGCAGCCTTGTAGCGGGAGGAGGGAACGAGCAGTACTTC
CASSLVAGGGNEQYF
>TRBV12-3/TRBV12-4|.|TRBJ2-1|once
TGTGCCAGCGGTATAGCGGTCTACAATGAGCAGTTCTTC
CASGIAVYNEQFF
>TRBV27|TRBD2|TRBJ2-7|.
TGTGCCAGCAGTTTAGCTGTGGGAGGGCCCTCTCCTACGAAGCAGTACTTC
CASSLAVGGPSPTKQYF
>TRBV5-5|TRBD2|TRBJ2-1|.
TGTGCCAGCAGAAAAGATAGCGGGAGTTCCTACAATGAGCAGTTCTTC
CASRKDSGSSYNEQFF
>TRBV19|TRBD2|TRBJ2-1|.
TGTGCCAGTAGTTCGAGCGGGAGTTTTTCTGAGCAGTTCTTC
CASSSSGSFSEQFF
>TRBV6-4|TRBD1|TRBJ2-2|.
TGTGCCAGCAGTGAGACAGGGGACACCGGGGAGCTGTTTTTT
CASSETGDTGELFF
>TRBV29-1|TRBD1|TRBJ1-2|.
TGCAGCGTTCTCCAGGGGGCCCTCTATGGCTACACCTTC
CSVLQGALYGYTF
>TRBV30|TRBD2|TRBJ2-1|.
TGTGCCTGGTCACTAGCGGGAGGGCCTGATGAGCAGTTCTTC
CAWSLAGGPDEQFF
>TRBV5-1|.|TRBJ2-2|.
TGCGCCAGCAGCTTGGGACTGGCAAACACCGGGGAGCTGTTTTTT
CASSLGLANTGELFF
>TRBV28|TRBD1|TRBJ2-5|.
TGTGCCAGCACTTCGGACAGGGTGAAGACCCAGTACTTC
CASTSDRVKTQYF
>TRBV29-1|.|TRBJ1-2|.
TGCAGCGTTGAGCAGGACAGCTTC
CSVEQDSF
>TRBV5-1|.|TRBJ1-4|.
TGCGCCAGCAGCTCCGGTGTGGGGGCCCTTAATGAAAAACTGTTTTTT
CASSSGVGALNEKLFF
>TRBV18|.|TRBJ1-3|.
TGTGCCAGCTCACCCCCAGGGGCTGGAAACACCATATATTTT
CASSPPGAGNTIYF
>TRBV5-4|.|TRBJ2-7|.
TGTGCCAGCAGTCACGGGACGGACTACGAGCAGTACTTC
CASSHGTDYEQYF
>TRBV27|TRBD2|TRBJ2-6|once
TGTGCCAGCAGTTTACAAGGGAGGGGCTCTGGGGCCAACGTCCTGACTTTC
CASSLQGRGSGANVLTF
>TRBV14|.|TRBJ1-1|.
TGTGCCAGCAGCCGTCAGGGAGGGGTCACTGAAGCTTTCTTT
CASSRQGGVTEAFF
>TRBV5-6|.|TRBJ1-5|.
TGTGCCAGCAGCTTAAGGGGATTGCGGAGCAATCAGCCCCAGCATTTT
CASSLRGLRSNQPQHF
>TRBV2|.|TRBJ2-7|few
TGTGCCAGCAGTTCCAGCCGGGACCAATCCTACGAGCAGTACTTC
CASSSSRDQSYEQYF
>TRBV3-1/TRBV3-2|.|TRBJ2-5|few
TGTGCCAGCAGCCAAGATTGGGCGGGATACGAGACCCAGTACTTC
CASSQDWAGYETQYF
>TRBV3-1/TRBV3-2|TRBD2|TRBJ2-5|.
TGTGCCAGCAGCCGCCGACTAGCGGGAGGTCGGGAGACCCAGTACTTC
CASSRRLAGGRETQYF
>TRBV28|TRBD2|TRBJ2-2|.
TGTGCCAGCAAGGGACTAGCGGGAGTGGTCGGGGAGCTGTTTTTT
CASKGLAGVVGELFF
>TRBV20-1|.|TRBJ2-3|.
TGCAGTGCTAGTTGGGGCACAGATACGCAGTATTTT
CSASWGTDTQYF
>TRBV6-2/TRBV6-3|.|TRBJ2-7|.
TGTGCCAGCAGTGATGATTCGTCCTACGAGCAGTACTTC
CASSDDSSYEQYF
>TRBV5-6|TRBD2|TRBJ2-3|.
TGTGCCAGCAGCCCGACCGGACGGGGAGGGTCCTTCGGCACAGATACGCAGTATTTT
CASSPTGRGGSFGTDTQYF
>TRBV5-1|TRBD2|TRBJ2-1|.
TGCGCCAGCAGCCGAACTACTAGCGGGGATTACAATGAGCAGTTCTTC
CASSRTTSGDYNEQFF
>TRBV10-3|TRBD2|TRBJ2-1|.
TGTGCCATCAGTGTGGTCCTGGCGGGAGGGGCCAATGAGCAGTTCTTC
CAISVVLAGGANEQFF
>TRBV6-1|TRBD2|TRBJ2-1|.
TGTGCCAGCGGTGGGACTAGCGGAAGGGGGCCGAGCTCCTACAATGAGCAGTTCTTC
CASGGTSGRGPSSYNEQFF
>TRBV21-1|.|TRBJ1-2|.
TGTGCCAGCAGCAAAGAGGGGTGGCGACGGGTGGGCAAACCTAACTATGGCTACACCTTC
CASSKEGWRRVGKPNYGYTF
>TRBV6-5|.|TRBJ1-2|.
TGTGCCAGCAGTTCCCTTTTGGGCCTAGCTAACTATGGCTACACCTTC
CASSSLLGLANYGYTF
>TRBV7-2|.|TRBJ2-5|.
TGTGCCAGCAGCTCCCTGTCAGGGTCGGAGACCCAGTACTTC
CASSSLSGSETQYF
>TRBV7-7|.|TRBJ2-2|.
TGTGCTAGCAGCCGAGGGGAGACCGGGGAGCTGTTTTTT
CASSRGETGELFF
>TRBV7-9|.|TRBJ2-3|few
TGTGCCAGCAGCTTAGGGTCCGTAGGCTCGACAGATACGCAGTATTTT
CASSLGSVGSTDTQYF
>TRBV4-2|.|TRBJ2-5|.
TGTGCCAGCAGCCAAGATCAAGTGAGCAGGGGGGGGACCCAGTACTTC
CASSQDQVSRGGTQYF
>TRBV6-2/TRBV6-3|.|TRBJ2-6|once
TGTGCCAGCAGTTACAGGCCAGGGGACGTCTCTGGGGCCAACGTCCTGACTTTC
CASSYRPGDVSGANVLTF
>TRBV7-9|TRBD2|TRBJ2-5|.
TGTGCCAGCAGCACAATACTAGCGGGAGCGCAAGAGACCCAGTACTTC
CASSTILAGAQETQYF
>TRBV6-1|TRBD2|TRBJ2-1|.
TGTGCCAGCAGTGAACTAGCGGGGAAAGTCTCCTACAATGAGCAGTTCTTC
CASSELAGKVSYNEQFF
>TRBV5-1|.|TRBJ1-5|.
TGCGCCAGCAGCTTGGAGGGCTATAGCAATCAGCCCCAGCATTTT
CASSLEGYSNQPQHF
>TRBV5-4|TRBD1|TRBJ1-2|.
TGTGCCAGCAGCTTGGGACAGGGGGATGGCTACACCTTC
CASSLGQGDGYTF
>TRBV23-1|.|TRBJ1-2|.
TGCGCCAGCAGAGGAAATTCTGGCTACACCTTC
CASRGNSGYTF
>TRBV7-5|.|TRBJ2-1|.
TGTGCCAGAAGCACCCCGCGGGGGACTAGCGGGGGGAATGAGCAGTTCTTC
CARSTPRGTSGGNEQFF